The clone carrying this T cell receptor beta chain has a count of ten or more. Its target is not known. The data originate from a study of read filtering for tumor transcriptome and immune sequencing. Study information: Mean patient age was approximately 66 years, range about 47 to 85; approximately 17 male, 14 female. RNA-seq yielded only roughly 75 to 1,300 TCR reads, IR-seq about 4 to 10.27 million.

Study-wide results and caveats: Compared with RNA-seq, IR-seq gave much higher clonotype depth and reliability.

Molecular barcoded adaptors covering alpha/delta and beta/gamma chains were used on roughly 370 ng RNA. One entry per CDR3 protein, called by TCRdb with MiXCR from the reads. The table records 46,000 or so distinct CDR3 sequences, roughly 19% of them present only once. V lost 7 bases to trimming and J lost 6 bases, with 11 bases between them. This CDR3 region has 12 residues. Germline CDR1 SGDLS, CDR2 YYNGEE. V is TRBV9 and J is TRBJ2-1; no clear D. The clonotype originates from a donor at least 40 years old with multiple myeloma. Sequencing input: a population of CD138-negative cells sorted from bone marrow. CDR3 DNA: TGTGCCAGCGGAGCAGCAGGCAATGAGCAGTTCTTC. Its protein product is CASGAAGNEQFF.